The T cell receptor (beta chain) described here comes from a study of T cells in localized non-small cell lung cancer. This CDR3 comprises 16 residues. Per germline, CDR1 LGHNA and CDR2 YNFKEQ. Trimming removed 4 bases at V and 3 bases at J, with 18 bases between. Profiling relied on immunoSEQ multiplex PCR, and the TCRdb table lists in-frame clones only, not all of them. The sample shows tens of thousands of clones, around 90% of them seen only once. Points from the study as a whole: Uninvolved adjacent lung had higher T cell clonality than tumor and all other tissues. Higher blood T cell density went with longer overall survival.

Concerning this clone: Its antigen remains unknown.

The rearrangement uses TRBV4-2 and TRBJ2-5; TRBD1 might be the D (8 bases). Here the sequenced sample was peripheral blood, taken before any cancer treatment. This TCR was sampled from a female donor older than 55 with stage I lung adenocarcinoma. CDR3 bases: TGTGCCAGCAGCCCAGGGGGCACAGGGGGGGAAGAGACCCAGTACTTC. Protein: CASSPGGTGGEETQYF.